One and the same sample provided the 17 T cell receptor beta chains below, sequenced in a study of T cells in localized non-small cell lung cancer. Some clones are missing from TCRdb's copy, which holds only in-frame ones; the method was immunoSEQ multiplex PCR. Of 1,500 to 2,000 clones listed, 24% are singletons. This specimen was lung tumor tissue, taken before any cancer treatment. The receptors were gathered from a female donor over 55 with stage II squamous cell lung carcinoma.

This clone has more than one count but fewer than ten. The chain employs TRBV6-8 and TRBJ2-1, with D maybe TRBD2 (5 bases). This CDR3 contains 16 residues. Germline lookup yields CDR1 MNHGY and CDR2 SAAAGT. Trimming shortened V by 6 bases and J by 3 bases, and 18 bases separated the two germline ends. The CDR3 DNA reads TGTGCCAGCAGGTATTACACCCTTCGGGACTACAATGAGCAGTTCTTC. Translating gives CASRYYTLRDYNEQFF.

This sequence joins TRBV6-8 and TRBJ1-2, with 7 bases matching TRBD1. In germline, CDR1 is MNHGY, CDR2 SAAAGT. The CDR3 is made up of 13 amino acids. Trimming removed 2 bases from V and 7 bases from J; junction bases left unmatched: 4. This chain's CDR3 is CASSYDRVSGYTF. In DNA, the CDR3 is TGTGCCAGCAGTTACGACAGGGTCTCTGGCTACACCTTC.

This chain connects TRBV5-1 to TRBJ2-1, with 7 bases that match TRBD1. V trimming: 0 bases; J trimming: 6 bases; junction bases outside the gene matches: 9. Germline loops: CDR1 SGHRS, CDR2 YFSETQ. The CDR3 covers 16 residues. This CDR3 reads CASSLGLTGLLNEQFF. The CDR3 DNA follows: TGCGCCAGCAGCTTGGGCCTGACAGGGTTACTCAATGAGCAGTTCTTC.

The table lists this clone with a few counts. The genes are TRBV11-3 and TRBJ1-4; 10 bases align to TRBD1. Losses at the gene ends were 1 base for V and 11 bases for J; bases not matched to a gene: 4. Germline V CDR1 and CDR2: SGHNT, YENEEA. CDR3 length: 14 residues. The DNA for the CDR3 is TGTGCCAGCAGCTTAGGACAGGGGGCGGAGAAACTGTTTTTT. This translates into CASSLGQGAEKLFF.

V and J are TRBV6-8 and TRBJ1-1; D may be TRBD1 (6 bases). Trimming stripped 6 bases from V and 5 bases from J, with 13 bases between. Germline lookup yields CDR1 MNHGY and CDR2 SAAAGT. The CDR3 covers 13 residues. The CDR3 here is CASSYGQRTEAFF. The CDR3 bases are TGTGCCAGCAGCTACGGACAGAGGACTGAAGCTTTCTTT.

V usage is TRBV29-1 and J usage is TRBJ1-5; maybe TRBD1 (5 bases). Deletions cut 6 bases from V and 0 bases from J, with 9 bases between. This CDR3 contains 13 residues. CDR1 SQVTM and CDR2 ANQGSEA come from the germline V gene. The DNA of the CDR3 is TGCAGCGTAAGACAGAATAGCAATCAGCCCCAGCATTTT. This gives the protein CSVRQNSNQPQHF.

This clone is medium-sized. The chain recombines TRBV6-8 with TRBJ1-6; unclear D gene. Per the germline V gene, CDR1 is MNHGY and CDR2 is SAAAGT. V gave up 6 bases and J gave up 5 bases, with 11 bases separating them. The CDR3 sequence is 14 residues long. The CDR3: CASSLDGDNSPLHF. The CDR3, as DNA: TGTGCCAGCAGCCTGGACGGAGATAATTCACCCCTCCACTTT.

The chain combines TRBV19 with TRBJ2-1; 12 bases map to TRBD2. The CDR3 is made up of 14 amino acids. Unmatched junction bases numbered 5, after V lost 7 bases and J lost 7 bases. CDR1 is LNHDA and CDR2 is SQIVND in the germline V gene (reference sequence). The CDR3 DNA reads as TGTGCCAGTACCCTGACTAGCGGGGGAAATGAGCAGTTCTTC. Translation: CASTLTSGGNEQFF.

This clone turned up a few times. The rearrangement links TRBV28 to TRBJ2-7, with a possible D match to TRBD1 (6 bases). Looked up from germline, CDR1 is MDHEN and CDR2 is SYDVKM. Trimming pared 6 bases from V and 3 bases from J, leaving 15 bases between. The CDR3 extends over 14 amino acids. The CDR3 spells CASSGQRGLYEQYV. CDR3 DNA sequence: TGTGCCAGCAGCGGACAGCGAGGGCTCTACGAGCAGTACGTC.

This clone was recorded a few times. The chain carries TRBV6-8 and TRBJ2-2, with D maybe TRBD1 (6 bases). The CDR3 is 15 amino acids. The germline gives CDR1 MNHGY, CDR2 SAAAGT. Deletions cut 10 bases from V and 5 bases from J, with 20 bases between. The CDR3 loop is CAISGGAGVTGELFF. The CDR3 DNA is TGTGCCATCAGCGGTGGGGCAGGGGTAACCGGGGAGCTGTTTTTT.

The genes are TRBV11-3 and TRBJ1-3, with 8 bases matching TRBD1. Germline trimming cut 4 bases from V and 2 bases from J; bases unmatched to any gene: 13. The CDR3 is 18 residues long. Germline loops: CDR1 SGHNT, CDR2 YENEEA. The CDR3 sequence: CASSSNPTGQGAGNTIYF. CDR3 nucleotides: TGTGCCAGCAGCTCTAACCCTACAGGACAGGGAGCTGGAAACACCATATATTTT.

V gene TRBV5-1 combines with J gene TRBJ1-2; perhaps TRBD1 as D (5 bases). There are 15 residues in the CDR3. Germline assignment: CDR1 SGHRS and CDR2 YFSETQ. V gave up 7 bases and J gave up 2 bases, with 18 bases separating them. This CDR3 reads CASSIQGGGNYGYTF. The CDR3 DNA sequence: TGCGCCAGCTCGATCCAGGGCGGAGGGAACTATGGCTACACCTTC.

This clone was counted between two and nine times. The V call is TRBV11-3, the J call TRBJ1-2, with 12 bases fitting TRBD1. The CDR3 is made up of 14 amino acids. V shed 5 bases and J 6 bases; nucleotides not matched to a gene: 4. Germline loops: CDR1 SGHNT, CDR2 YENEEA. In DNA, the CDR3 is TGTGCCAGCAGCGCGGGACAGGGGGCAGATGGCTACACCTTC. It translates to CASSAGQGADGYTF.

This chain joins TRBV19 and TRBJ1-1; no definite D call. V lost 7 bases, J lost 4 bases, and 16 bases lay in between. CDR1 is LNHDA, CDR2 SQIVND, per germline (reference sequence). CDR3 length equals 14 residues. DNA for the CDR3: TGTGCCAGTAACTTGGCACGGGCTGGCACTGAAGCTTTCTTT. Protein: CASNLARAGTEAFF.

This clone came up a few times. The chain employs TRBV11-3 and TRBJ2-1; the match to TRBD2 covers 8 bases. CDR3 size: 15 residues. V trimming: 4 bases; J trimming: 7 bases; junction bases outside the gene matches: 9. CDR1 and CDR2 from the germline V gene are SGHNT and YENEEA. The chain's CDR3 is CASSSDGAGGNEQFF. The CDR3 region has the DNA TGTGCCAGCAGCTCGGACGGCGCGGGGGGTAATGAGCAGTTCTTC.

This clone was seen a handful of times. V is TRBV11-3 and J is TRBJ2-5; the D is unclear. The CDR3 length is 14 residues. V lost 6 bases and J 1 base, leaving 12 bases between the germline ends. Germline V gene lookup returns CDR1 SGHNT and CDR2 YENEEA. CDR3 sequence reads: CASSKPGLQETQYF. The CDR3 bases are TGTGCCAGCAGTAAACCCGGGCTCCAAGAGACCCAGTACTTC.

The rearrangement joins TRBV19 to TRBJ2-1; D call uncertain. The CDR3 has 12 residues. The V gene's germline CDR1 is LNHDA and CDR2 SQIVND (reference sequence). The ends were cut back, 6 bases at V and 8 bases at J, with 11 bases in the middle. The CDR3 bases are TGTGCCAGTAGGGTAGGGTCCCATGAGCAGTTCTTC. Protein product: CASRVGSHEQFF.